This TCR beta chain stems from a study of T cells in Graves' hyperthyroidism and ophthalmopathy. Hyperthyroidism was newly diagnosed in patients aged 18 to 65 (duration under 2 months). Patients were excluded for uncontrolled infection, other autoimmune disease, pregnancy or lactation. The CDR3 regions of TCR beta were amplified from RNA transcripts. RT-PCR in the first round (using the HTBI primer set) targeted the TCR CDR3. TCRdb re-called the multiplex PCR reads through MiXCR, storing one row per CDR3 protein. Here the sample spans 600,000 or so distinct CDR3 sequences, about 43% being singletons. This clonotype was detected only a few times. A junction boundary mismatches the germline segment, possibly from a read error. CDR1 is WNHNN, CDR2 SYGVQD, per germline (reference sequence). This CDR3 has 14 residues.

The chain links TRBV10-1 to TRBJ1-2; a possible D gene is TRBD1 (5 bases). Sequenced input: peripheral blood or thyroid tissue (not recorded which). This TCR was sampled from a woman aged 18-35 years with Graves' hyperthyroidism. The CDR3 reads CASSSRAKDYGYTF. The CDR3 DNA follows: TGTGCCAGCAGTTCCAGGGCGAAGGACTATGGCTACACCTTC.